This T cell receptor (beta chain) was captured in a study of cytomegalovirus exposure and HLA in healthy donors. Whole-study results and caveats: Previously analyzed data showed that most TCR beta V segments were productive at a frequency of about 90% or about 30%. There were several of the most significant clusters that appeared linked to common viral pathogens in a later analysis. A classifier reportedly called cytomegalovirus status with high sensitivity and specificity.

PCR primers comprised 60 Vbeta and 13 Jbeta primers. How the authors handled the data: Counted up in a later analysis, unique TCR beta chains came to some 82 million, with around 12 million shared. The repertoire was sequenced with immunoSEQ multiplex PCR; TCRdb's copy has only in-frame clones and lacks some. Clone size and the V and J calls come from that table; the DNA yielded D and trimming. The repertoire holds some 220,000 clones, with around 80% as singletons. Concerning this clone itself: Its antigen is currently unknown.

Germline CDR1 is LNHDA and CDR2 is SQIVND (reference sequence). The CDR3 spans 16 residues. The junction had 13 bases not matched to a gene; V was cut back by 6 bases and J by 4 bases. The sequenced sample consisted of PBMCs. This receptor was taken from a boy between 5 and 17 years old in good health and CMV-seronegative. The rearrangement uses TRBV19 and TRBJ1-2; TRBD1 aligns across 8 bases. The CDR3 is CASRWSGGGAVYGYTF. CDR3 DNA: TGTGCCAGTAGATGGTCAGGGGGCGGTGCGGTCTATGGCTACACCTTC.